This T cell receptor (beta chain) was profiled in a study of T cell changes during pregnancy in multiple sclerosis. Assay used: immunoSEQ multiplex PCR; TCRdb lists only in-frame clones, some missing. Of tens of thousands of clones in the sample, just under 95% were seen once. Germline V gene lookup returns CDR1 SNHLY and CDR2 FYNNEI. The CDR3 sequence is 14 residues long. V dropped 4 bases and J dropped 6 bases, with 13 bases sitting between them. This chain joins TRBV2 and TRBJ1-5; D is ambiguous. Here the sequenced sample was peripheral blood, taken in the second trimester of pregnancy. The origin of this receptor is a female donor with multiple sclerosis, enrolled in a pregnancy study. In DNA, the CDR3 is TGTGCCAGCAGTGCCGACGGAGGAGGTCAGCCCCAGCATTTT. Translated, it gives CASSADGGGQPQHF.